This is a list of T cell receptor beta chains from one sample in a study of blood T cell repertoires in COVID-19. Method: immunoSEQ multiplex PCR; TCRdb's copy keeps in-frame clones and lacks some. The profile covers approximately 180,000 clones, with around 79% appearing a single time and more than 25% taken by the ten largest. Sequenced sample: peripheral blood. These receptors were collected from a woman between 70 and 85 years old with acute or convalescent COVID-19. Both conserved end residues are part of each CDR3. Fields, in order: clone size, J gene, D gene, V gene, CDR3 DNA, CDR3 protein. A D gene is named only where the DNA matches it firmly. A clone size is listed for some rows: how often the clone was seen (once, few, many), or a class if it is expanded.

clone_size: .
j_call: TRBJ2-7
d_call: .
v_call: TRBV6-1
cdr3_nt: TGTGCCAGCAGTGAGGTGAGGGGGTCCTACGAGCAGTACTTC
cdr3_aa: CASSEVRGSYEQYF

clone_size: once
j_call: TRBJ2-1
d_call: TRBD2
v_call: TRBV19
cdr3_nt: TGTGCCAGTAGTATACGACTAGCGGGAGATGAGCAGTTCTTC
cdr3_aa: CASSIRLAGDEQFF

clone_size: .
j_call: TRBJ2-2
d_call: .
v_call: TRBV6-2/TRBV6-3
cdr3_nt: TGTGCCAGCAGCTCGGGGGACTCCCTGAACACCGGGGAGCTGTTTTTT
cdr3_aa: CASSSGDSLNTGELFF

clone_size: once
j_call: TRBJ1-6
d_call: TRBD1
v_call: TRBV5-1
cdr3_nt: TGCGCCAGCAGCTCCTTAACCACAGGGGATTCACCCCTCCACTTT
cdr3_aa: CASSSLTTGDSPLHF

clone_size: once
j_call: TRBJ2-1
d_call: .
v_call: TRBV5-6
cdr3_nt: TGTGCCAGCAGCTTGGACCGGGGTCTATCGTTCTTC
cdr3_aa: CASSLDRGLSFF

clone_size: .
j_call: TRBJ2-3
d_call: .
v_call: TRBV5-1
cdr3_nt: TGCGCCAGCAGCCATGGGGCCACAGATACGCAGTATTTT
cdr3_aa: CASSHGATDTQYF

clone_size: few
j_call: TRBJ2-2
d_call: TRBD1
v_call: TRBV3-1/TRBV3-2
cdr3_nt: TGTGCCAGCAGCCTCGGACAGGGTGCCGGGGAGCTGTTTTTT
cdr3_aa: CASSLGQGAGELFF

clone_size: .
j_call: TRBJ2-7
d_call: TRBD2
v_call: TRBV28
cdr3_nt: TGTGCCAGCAGGCTTATCCCCCGGCGGGAGGGAAACTACGAGCAGTACTTC
cdr3_aa: CASRLIPRREGNYEQYF

clone_size: .
j_call: TRBJ2-1
d_call: .
v_call: TRBV10-3
cdr3_nt: TGTGCCATCAGCGACCTAGCGGAGGGGGGTGAGCAGTTCTTC
cdr3_aa: CAISDLAEGGEQFF

clone_size: .
j_call: TRBJ1-1
d_call: .
v_call: TRBV19
cdr3_nt: TGTGCCAGTAGTCGACTCTCTCCCCCCACTGAAGCTTTCTTT
cdr3_aa: CASSRLSPPTEAFF

clone_size: .
j_call: TRBJ2-7
d_call: TRBD2
v_call: TRBV29-1
cdr3_nt: TGCAGCGTTGAAAGGGGTGCGGGAGGGCCTCGCGAGCAGTACTTC
cdr3_aa: CSVERGAGGPREQYF

clone_size: once
j_call: TRBJ1-2
d_call: .
v_call: TRBV20-1
cdr3_nt: TGCAGTGCTAGTCATCCCTTGAACCCGACTGCCATTAACTATGGCTACACCTTC
cdr3_aa: CSASHPLNPTAINYGYTF

clone_size: .
j_call: TRBJ2-7
d_call: TRBD1
v_call: TRBV9
cdr3_nt: TGTGCCAGCAGCATCAGACAGGGGGCTTCCTACGAGCAGTACTTC
cdr3_aa: CASSIRQGASYEQYF

clone_size: once
j_call: TRBJ2-1
d_call: TRBD2
v_call: TRBV27
cdr3_nt: TGTGCCAGCAGTACTCCAGCGGGAGGGTCCCACAATGAGCAGTTCTTC
cdr3_aa: CASSTPAGGSHNEQFF

clone_size: .
j_call: TRBJ2-3
d_call: .
v_call: TRBV12-2
cdr3_nt: TGTGCAAGTCGCTTATGCGGACTAGCTCGCACAGATACGCAGTATTTT
cdr3_aa: CASRLCGLARTDTQYF

clone_size: .
j_call: TRBJ2-1
d_call: TRBD2
v_call: TRBV3-1/TRBV3-2
cdr3_nt: TGTGCCAGCAGCCCTAAGACCGGCGGGAGCTTTTACAATGAGCAGTTCTTC
cdr3_aa: CASSPKTGGSFYNEQFF

clone_size: few
j_call: TRBJ1-5
d_call: TRBD1
v_call: TRBV19
cdr3_nt: TGTGCCAGTAGTGAGACAGGGGGCAATCAGCCCCAGCATTTT
cdr3_aa: CASSETGGNQPQHF

clone_size: .
j_call: TRBJ2-5
d_call: TRBD1
v_call: TRBV5-5
cdr3_nt: TGTGCCAGCAGCGTAGCCGGGACAGGGAATGGTGAGACCCAGTACTTC
cdr3_aa: CASSVAGTGNGETQYF

clone_size: .
j_call: TRBJ2-2
d_call: .
v_call: TRBV5-4
cdr3_nt: TGTGCCAGCAGCTTGGATGGCAGCGGGGAGCTGTTTTTT
cdr3_aa: CASSLDGSGELFF

clone_size: .
j_call: TRBJ2-2
d_call: TRBD2
v_call: TRBV24-1
cdr3_nt: TGTGCCACCAGTGAGCATAGCGGGAGGGCCCGGATCACCGGGGAGCTGTTTTTT
cdr3_aa: CATSEHSGRARITGELFF

clone_size: .
j_call: TRBJ2-2
d_call: TRBD2
v_call: TRBV5-1
cdr3_nt: TGCGCCAGCAGCTTGAGCGGGGGAAACACCGGGGAGCTGTTTTTT
cdr3_aa: CASSLSGGNTGELFF

clone_size: .
j_call: TRBJ2-5
d_call: .
v_call: TRBV5-3
cdr3_nt: TGTGCCAGAAGCTTGGCAGCGAAGACCCAGTACTTC
cdr3_aa: CARSLAAKTQYF

clone_size: .
j_call: TRBJ1-2
d_call: .
v_call: TRBV24-1
cdr3_nt: TGTGCCACCAGTGACCCGGACAGCTATGGCTACACCTTC
cdr3_aa: CATSDPDSYGYTF

clone_size: .
j_call: TRBJ2-1
d_call: TRBD2
v_call: TRBV9
cdr3_nt: TGTGCCAGCAGCGTAGGGGGTGCGGGAGGGCTAAATGAGCAGTTCTTC
cdr3_aa: CASSVGGAGGLNEQFF

clone_size: .
j_call: TRBJ2-3
d_call: .
v_call: TRBV3-1/TRBV3-2
cdr3_nt: TGTGCCAGCAGCCAAGTCGGGTCCCGAGATACGCAGTATTTT
cdr3_aa: CASSQVGSRDTQYF

clone_size: .
j_call: TRBJ2-7
d_call: TRBD1
v_call: TRBV5-1
cdr3_nt: TGCGCCAGCAGCTTAAGCTTACAGGGGGACGAGCAGTACTTC
cdr3_aa: CASSLSLQGDEQYF

clone_size: .
j_call: TRBJ1-2
d_call: .
v_call: TRBV15
cdr3_nt: TGTGCCACCAGCAGACAAAAACAGGGTCGCTATGGCTACACCTTC
cdr3_aa: CATSRQKQGRYGYTF

clone_size: .
j_call: TRBJ1-5
d_call: .
v_call: TRBV7-3
cdr3_nt: TGTGCCAGCAGCCAACCAACCGGGCTCCCGGGGGATCAGCCCCAGCATTTT
cdr3_aa: CASSQPTGLPGDQPQHF

clone_size: .
j_call: TRBJ1-1
d_call: TRBD1
v_call: TRBV9
cdr3_nt: TGTGCCAGCAGCCCCCGACAGGGGAGGGCCACTGAAGCTTTCTTT
cdr3_aa: CASSPRQGRATEAFF

clone_size: .
j_call: TRBJ2-6
d_call: .
v_call: TRBV14
cdr3_nt: TGTGCCAGCAGCCAAGCCCAGTTCTGGGCCAACGTCCTGACTTTC
cdr3_aa: CASSQAQFWANVLTF

clone_size: .
j_call: TRBJ2-7
d_call: TRBD2
v_call: TRBV5-4
cdr3_nt: TGTGCCAGCAGCCTGACTAGCGGGAGTCGCGAGCAGTACTTC
cdr3_aa: CASSLTSGSREQYF

clone_size: .
j_call: TRBJ2-1
d_call: .
v_call: TRBV6-6
cdr3_nt: TGTGCCAGCAGTTACAAAGAGAATGAGCAGTTCTTC
cdr3_aa: CASSYKENEQFF

clone_size: .
j_call: TRBJ1-2
d_call: .
v_call: TRBV10-1
cdr3_nt: TGCGCCAGCAGTGAACGGGTCCAGGGCGGCTACACCTTC
cdr3_aa: CASSERVQGGYTF

clone_size: .
j_call: TRBJ2-1
d_call: TRBD1
v_call: TRBV19
cdr3_nt: TGTGCCAGTAGTACCGGGACAGGAAGAAACAATGAGCAGTTCTTC
cdr3_aa: CASSTGTGRNNEQFF

clone_size: .
j_call: TRBJ1-2
d_call: .
v_call: TRBV20-1
cdr3_nt: TGCAGTGCTAGGTCAAACTATGGCTACACCTTC
cdr3_aa: CSARSNYGYTF

clone_size: once
j_call: TRBJ1-6
d_call: .
v_call: TRBV3-1/TRBV3-2
cdr3_nt: TGTGCCAGCAGCCAAGATTTAAATTCACCCCTCCACTTT
cdr3_aa: CASSQDLNSPLHF

clone_size: .
j_call: TRBJ2-2
d_call: TRBD1
v_call: TRBV24-1
cdr3_nt: TGTGCCACCAGTGACAGGGACAGGGGGTCGCCGCGGGAGCTGTTTTTT
cdr3_aa: CATSDRDRGSPRELFF

clone_size: .
j_call: TRBJ1-3
d_call: .
v_call: TRBV2
cdr3_nt: TGTGCCAGCAGTGAATCAGGCGGGGAGTTTGGAAACACCATATATTTT
cdr3_aa: CASSESGGEFGNTIYF

clone_size: .
j_call: TRBJ2-7
d_call: .
v_call: TRBV9
cdr3_nt: TGTGCCAGCAGCGTCGGGCTAGACAGGTTCGAGCAGTACTTC
cdr3_aa: CASSVGLDRFEQYF

clone_size: .
j_call: TRBJ1-4
d_call: .
v_call: TRBV28
cdr3_nt: TGTGCCAGCAGCCACGGTATGGATGAAAAACTGTTTTTT
cdr3_aa: CASSHGMDEKLFF

clone_size: .
j_call: TRBJ2-1
d_call: TRBD2
v_call: TRBV11-3
cdr3_nt: TGTGCCAGCAGCTTGGTAGCGGGAGGGCGGGACAATGAGCAGTTCTTC
cdr3_aa: CASSLVAGGRDNEQFF

clone_size: .
j_call: TRBJ1-2
d_call: .
v_call: TRBV5-1
cdr3_nt: TGCGCCAGCAGCAGGGTGTTCGACAGAGTGAACTATGGCTACACCTTC
cdr3_aa: CASSRVFDRVNYGYTF

clone_size: .
j_call: TRBJ2-1
d_call: .
v_call: TRBV5-6
cdr3_nt: TGTGCCAGCAGCTTGTGGGGAGGTGAGCAGTTCTTC
cdr3_aa: CASSLWGGEQFF

clone_size: .
j_call: TRBJ2-3
d_call: TRBD2
v_call: TRBV9
cdr3_nt: TGTGCCAGCAGCCCATCTCTAGCGGGAGTCGGCGGAGATACGCAGTATTTT
cdr3_aa: CASSPSLAGVGGDTQYF

clone_size: few
j_call: TRBJ1-4
d_call: TRBD1
v_call: TRBV30
cdr3_nt: TGTGCCTGGAGTGTAGGTACTGCGGGACAGGGGGTGGAGGGTGAAAAACTGTTTTTT
cdr3_aa: CAWSVGTAGQGVEGEKLFF

clone_size: many
j_call: TRBJ2-2
d_call: TRBD1
v_call: TRBV5-4
cdr3_nt: TGTGCCAGCAGCCAGCCGGGACAGGGAGTTACCGGGGAGCTGTTTTTT
cdr3_aa: CASSQPGQGVTGELFF